Listed below are T cell receptor beta chains from one sample, sequenced in a study of T cells after posttransplantation cyclophosphamide. Method: immunoSEQ multiplex PCR; TCRdb's copy keeps in-frame clones and lacks some. The sample contains 5,500 to 8,500 clones, none of them singletons. The sequences come from PBMCs, collected after allogeneic stem cell transplant with posttransplant cyclophosphamide. These receptors originate from a male patient in his fifties who received an allogeneic stem cell transplant from an unrelated donor, was CMV-positive, and had acute GVHD only. Some of these T cells may belong to the graft donor. Both conserved end residues are part of each CDR3. A D gene is named only where the DNA matches it firmly. Clone size is stated in some rows and not others, as once, few, many or a class when expanded.

d_call clone_size j_call v_call cdr3_aa cdr3_nt
TRBD2 many TRBJ2-1 TRBV7-9 CASSSIGPIVGGAIEQFF TGTGCCAGCAGCTCTATAGGGCCAATAGTGGGAGGGGCGATTGAGCAGTTCTTC
- - TRBJ1-6 TRBV15 CATSVSKRHANSPLHF TGTGCCACCAGCGTAAGCAAACGCCATGCTAATTCACCCCTCCACTTT
TRBD2 many TRBJ2-3 TRBV7-2 CASSPQRGRTDTQYF TGTGCCAGCAGCCCCCAGCGGGGGCGCACAGATACGCAGTATTTT
TRBD1 many TRBJ1-5 TRBV19 CASSIITGGSGGQPQHF TGTGCCAGTAGTATCATCACAGGGGGCTCTGGCGGTCAGCCCCAGCATTTT
TRBD1 many TRBJ1-2 TRBV4-2 CASSTRTGGAYGYTF TGTGCCAGCAGCACTCGGACAGGGGGCGCTTATGGCTACACCTTC
- many TRBJ2-7 TRBV6-6 CASSYRVYEQYF TGTGCCAGCAGTTATCGGGTCTACGAGCAGTACTTC
- many TRBJ1-5 TRBV7-8 CASSLLPRYQPQHF TGTGCCAGCAGCTTATTACCCAGATATCAGCCCCAGCATTTT
- many TRBJ1-2 TRBV5-4 CASSRLGGGTNYGYTF TGTGCCAGCAGCCGACTCGGCGGGGGAACTAACTATGGCTACACCTTC
- - TRBJ1-2 TRBV6-6 CASIKTTGTDGYTF TGTGCCAGCATCAAGACCACAGGGACGGATGGCTACACCTTC
TRBD1 many TRBJ2-7 TRBV6-5 CASRKGDRRSYEQYF TGTGCCAGCAGAAAGGGGGACAGGAGATCCTACGAGCAGTACTTC
- few TRBJ2-7 TRBV2 CASSEVTALRIEQYF TGTGCCAGCAGTGAAGTGACAGCGCTCCGAATCGAGCAGTACTTC
TRBD1 many TRBJ2-1 TRBV30 CAWRRGQGNNEQFF TGTGCCTGGAGGAGGGGACAGGGGAACAATGAGCAGTTCTTC
- many TRBJ2-1 TRBV7-9 CASGRTEINEQFF TGTGCCAGCGGCCGGACAGAGATCAATGAGCAGTTCTTC
TRBD1 many TRBJ1-1 TRBV7-9 CASSGRGVGTEAFF TGTGCCAGCAGCGGCAGGGGGGTAGGGACTGAAGCTTTCTTT
- - TRBJ1-2 TRBV19 CASSITENGYTF TGTGCCAGTAGTATAACCGAGAATGGCTACACCTTC
- many TRBJ2-5 TRBV5-1 CASSVGVSQETQYF TGCGCCAGCAGCGTAGGGGTGTCGCAAGAGACCCAGTACTTC
- medium-sized TRBJ2-3 TRBV10-3 CAIRGGGGTDTQYF TGTGCCATCAGGGGAGGAGGGGGCACAGATACGCAGTATTTT
- many TRBJ2-3 TRBV7-2 CASSFDSTVDTQYF TGTGCCAGCAGCTTCGACAGCACCGTCGATACGCAGTATTTT
TRBD2 few TRBJ2-1 TRBV6-1 CASSGGLAGNEQFF TGTGCCAGCAGTGGGGGTCTAGCGGGGAATGAGCAGTTCTTC
- few TRBJ1-2 TRBV28 CASSLGGSRYGYTF TGTGCCAGCAGTTTGGGAGGGTCGCGCTATGGCTACACCTTC
- many TRBJ2-1 TRBV18 CASSPEQGSSNEQFF TGTGCCAGCTCACCAGAACAGGGTTCGTCCAATGAGCAGTTCTTC
TRBD2 few TRBJ2-2 TRBV7-6 CASSLFRPGGGTGELFF TGTGCCAGCAGCTTATTTCGCCCGGGGGGAGGGACCGGGGAGCTGTTTTTT
- many TRBJ1-1 TRBV5-1 CASSQRSRVNTEAFF TGCGCCAGCAGCCAACGGTCCAGGGTGAACACTGAAGCTTTCTTT
- many TRBJ1-5 TRBV19 CASSMGPNQPQHF TGTGCCAGTAGTATGGGCCCCAATCAGCCCCAGCATTTT
- many TRBJ2-2 TRBV6-6 CASSRVAGELFF TGTGCCAGCAGTAGAGTGGCCGGGGAGCTGTTTTTT
TRBD1 many TRBJ1-1 TRBV9 CASRRGLMNTEAFF TGTGCCAGCCGGAGGGGGCTTATGAACACTGAAGCTTTCTTT
- many TRBJ1-2 TRBV7-2 CASSLEADKFYGYTF TGTGCCAGCAGCTTAGAGGCGGACAAATTCTATGGCTACACCTTC
TRBD1 many TRBJ1-4 TRBV19 CATRGQFNEKLFF TGTGCCACCAGGGGACAGTTTAATGAAAAACTGTTTTTT
- many TRBJ1-5 TRBV2 CASRFQGGGNQPQHF TGTGCCAGCAGGTTCCAGGGAGGTGGCAATCAGCCCCAGCATTTT
- many TRBJ1-1 TRBV9 CASSVEGDTEAFF TGTGCCAGCAGCGTAGAGGGGGACACTGAAGCTTTCTTT
- many TRBJ2-3 TRBV21-1 CASSTRQGRDTQYF TGTGCCAGCAGCACGAGACAGGGACGAGATACGCAGTATTTT
TRBD1 many TRBJ2-7 TRBV9 CASSVGSGTGFHEQYF TGTGCCAGCAGCGTAGGTTCCGGGACAGGGTTCCACGAGCAGTACTTC
TRBD1 many TRBJ1-4 TRBV19 CASSTRDRGNEKLFF TGTGCCAGTAGTACCCGGGACAGGGGTAATGAAAAACTGTTTTTT
- - TRBJ2-7 TRBV19 CASSFQGAAGAYEQYF TGTGCCAGTAGTTTCCAAGGGGCGGCTGGGGCCTACGAGCAGTACTTC
TRBD1 few TRBJ2-1 TRBV14 CASSQTGTGWDSKQFF TGTGCCAGCAGCCAAACCGGGACAGGGTGGGATTCTAAGCAGTTCTTC
TRBD2 many TRBJ2-1 TRBV18 CASSPALAGNEQFF TGTGCCAGCTCACCAGCCCTAGCGGGAAATGAGCAGTTCTTC
- many TRBJ1-5 TRBV27 CASSPMGGRRSNQPQHF TGTGCCAGCAGTCCTATGGGGGGGCGCAGGAGCAATCAGCCCCAGCATTTT
- few TRBJ2-1 TRBV11-1 CASNQGNSRNEQFF TGTGCCAGCAACCAGGGCAATAGCCGCAATGAGCAGTTCTTC
TRBD2 many TRBJ2-1 TRBV11-2 CASNHGGASYNEQFF TGTGCCAGCAACCACGGGGGGGCCTCCTACAATGAGCAGTTCTTC
- many TRBJ2-2 TRBV5-1 CASKGATEGELFF TGCGCCAGCAAAGGGGCTACGGAGGGGGAGCTGTTTTTT
- many TRBJ2-5 TRBV5-1 CASSLTVGGAQETQYF TGCGCCAGCAGCTTGACAGTGGGGGGGGCGCAAGAGACCCAGTACTTC
- many TRBJ2-7 TRBV4-3 CASSQDYFLEQYF TGCGCCAGCAGCCAGGACTACTTTCTGGAGCAGTACTTC
- few TRBJ2-5 TRBV27 CASSLNRVQETQYF TGTGCCAGCAGTTTGAACAGGGTCCAAGAGACCCAGTACTTC
- many TRBJ2-7 TRBV18 CASSPGFRGEESYEQYF TGTGCCAGCTCACCGGGCTTTAGAGGGGAGGAATCGTACGAGCAGTACTTC
TRBD1 many TRBJ2-3 TRBV29-1 CSVSQGTTDTQYF TGCAGCGTTTCACAGGGGACCACAGATACGCAGTATTTT
- - TRBJ1-2 TRBV9 CASSVEGQTLYGYTF TGTGCCAGCAGCGTAGAGGGACAAACGCTCTATGGCTACACCTTC
TRBD1 - TRBJ2-4 TRBV5-8 CASTQDRGMEVNIQYF TGTGCCAGCACTCAGGACAGGGGGATGGAAGTAAACATTCAGTACTTC
- many TRBJ2-7 TRBV7-2 CASSLDGRTYEQYF TGTGCCAGCAGCTTAGATGGGCGAACCTACGAGCAGTACTTC
TRBD2 many TRBJ2-3 TRBV18 CASSPPWASGSGDTQYF TGTGCCAGCTCACCCCCGTGGGCTAGCGGGAGTGGGGATACGCAGTATTTT
- many TRBJ1-3 TRBV2 CASSRTGPRGTIYF TGTGCCAGCAGTCGTACCGGGCCCCGGGGCACCATATATTTT
- - TRBJ2-2 TRBV28 CASSGGVTGELFF TGTGCCAGCAGTGGCGGGGTCACCGGGGAGCTGTTTTTT
TRBD2 few TRBJ2-5 TRBV11-2 CASSLVLAGETQYF TGTGCCAGCAGCTTAGTATTAGCGGGAGAGACCCAGTACTTC
- many TRBJ2-2 TRBV5-4 CASSFWRGNTGELFF TGTGCCAGCAGCTTCTGGCGGGGGAACACCGGGGAGCTGTTTTTT
- - TRBJ1-5 TRBV7-6 CASSATGSPNQPQHF TGTGCCAGCAGCGCCACCGGGAGCCCAAATCAGCCCCAGCATTTT
- - TRBJ1-1 TRBV4-1 CASSQDSRGRAEAFF TGCGCCAGCAGCCAAGATAGTAGGGGGAGGGCTGAAGCTTTCTTT